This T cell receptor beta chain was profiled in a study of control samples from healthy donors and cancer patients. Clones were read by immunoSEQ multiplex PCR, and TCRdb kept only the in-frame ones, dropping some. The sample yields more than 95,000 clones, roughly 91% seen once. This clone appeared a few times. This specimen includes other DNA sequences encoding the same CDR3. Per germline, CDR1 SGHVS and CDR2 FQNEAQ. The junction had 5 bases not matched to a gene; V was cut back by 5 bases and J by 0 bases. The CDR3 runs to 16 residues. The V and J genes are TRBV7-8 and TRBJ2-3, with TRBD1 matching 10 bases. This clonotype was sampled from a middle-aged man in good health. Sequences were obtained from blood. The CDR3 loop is CASSDRDRGSTDTQYF. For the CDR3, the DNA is TGTGCCAGCAGCGACCGGGACAGGGGTAGCACAGATACGCAGTATTTT.